The 18 T cell receptor beta chains in this list originate from one sample, sequenced in a study of shared clonotypes between healthy human individuals. Sequencing used immunoSEQ multiplex PCR; TCRdb keeps in-frame clones, though not all of them. The table shows more than 400,000 clones, with approximately 94% occurring only once. The sequenced material came from naive CD4+ T cells sorted from blood. Stated subset: CD45RA+ positively selected. These receptors all come from a woman aged 25 to 45 in good health.

This clone has a single count. The chain employs TRBV5-1 and TRBJ2-1; D may correspond to TRBD1 or TRBD2 (5 bases each). This CDR3 region has 17 residues. V was trimmed by 2 bases and J by 6 bases, leaving 21 bases between them. CDR1 and CDR2 from the germline V gene are SGHRS and YFSETQ. CDR3 DNA sequence: TGCGCCAGCAGCTTTACGTATATCCTGGGGGAAGGCAATGAGCAGTTCTTC. Its protein product is CASSFTYILGEGNEQFF.

This sequence joins TRBV7-3 and TRBJ2-6; the D gene is possibly TRBD2 (5 bases). V was pared by 4 bases and J by 2 bases, with 9 bases between. The CDR3 totals 15 residues. Germline CDR1 SGHTA, CDR2 FQGTGA. CDR3 nucleotide sequence: TGTGCCAGCAGCTCCCGGGGAGCTGGGGCCAACGTCCTGACTTTC. It translates to CASSSRGAGANVLTF. Filled out from reference TRBV7-3 and TRBJ2-6, the complete variable domain reads GAGVSQTPSNKVTEKGKYVELRCDPISGHTALYWYRQSLGQGPEFLIYFQGTGAADDSGLPNDRFFAVRPEGSVSTLKIQRTERGDSAVYLCASSSRGAGANVLTFGAGSRLTVL.

The chain is built from TRBV30 and TRBJ1-1; D call uncertain. CDR3 length equals 13 residues. CDR1 GTSNPN and CDR2 SVGIG come from the germline V gene (reference sequence). With 0 bases removed from V and 0 bases from J, the gap between germline ends came to 5 bases. The CDR3 DNA sequence: TGTGCCTGGAGTGTATCATTGAACACTGAAGCTTTCTTT. Amino acids: CAWSVSLNTEAFF.

J is TRBJ1-1 and V is TRBV28; possibly TRBD1 for D (5 bases). The ends were cut back, 11 bases at V and 2 bases at J, with 18 bases in the middle. Germline CDR1 is MDHEN and CDR2 is SYDVKM. The CDR3 length is 14 residues. The CDR3 nucleotides are TGTGCCGGCGTCCATGTGTGGGGCAACACTGAAGCTTTCTTT. It codes for CAGVHVWGNTEAFF.

The rearrangement links TRBV19 to TRBJ1-2; tentative D call: TRBD1 (6 bases). CDR3 length equals 15 residues. The V end lost 5 bases, the J end lost 3 bases, and 16 bases lay between the germline ends. CDR1 is LNHDA and CDR2 is SQIVND in the germline V gene (reference sequence). The CDR3 protein is CASSPHWKGDYGYTF. The CDR3 DNA reads as TGTGCCAGTAGTCCCCACTGGAAGGGGGACTATGGCTACACCTTC.

V usage is TRBV7-2 and J usage is TRBJ2-7; 9 bases fit TRBD2. CDR1 is SGHTA and CDR2 is FQGNSA in the germline V gene. With 3 bases clipped from V and 7 bases from J, the junction kept 4 bases outside the gene matches. This CDR3 has 13 residues. The CDR3 reads CASSFGLAGEQYF. In DNA form, the CDR3 reads TGTGCCAGCAGCTTCGGGCTAGCGGGAGAGCAGTACTTC.

V is TRBV5-1 and J is TRBJ2-1, with D possibly matching TRBD2 (6 bases). This CDR3 comprises 16 residues. V lost 4 bases and J 8 bases, leaving 22 bases between the germline ends. Germline CDR1 reads SGHRS; CDR2 reads YFSETQ. CDR3 sequence: CASSMGLRVNLDEQFF. The CDR3 nucleotides are TGCGCCAGCAGCATGGGACTCCGCGTTAATTTGGATGAGCAGTTCTTC.

The V call is TRBV27, the J call TRBJ2-2; D gene ambiguous. V lost 5 bases and J 3 bases, leaving 7 bases between the germline ends. The germline V gene encodes CDR1 MNHEY and CDR2 SMNVEV (reference sequence). This CDR3 is 13 amino acids long. Here the CDR3 DNA reads TGTGCCAGCAGTCCCCGAGACACCGGGGAGCTGTTTTTT. It encodes CASSPRDTGELFF.

This chain connects TRBV15 to TRBJ1-1, with no clear D. This CDR3 is 14 amino acids long. V gave up 2 bases and J gave up 7 bases, with 14 bases separating them. Per the germline V gene, CDR1 is LNHNV and CDR2 is YYDKDF (reference sequence). In nucleotides, the CDR3 is TGTGCCACCAGCAGACCCCCAACCAGTTTTGAAGCTTTCTTT. Translated: CATSRPPTSFEAFF.

The chain is built from TRBV5-5 and TRBJ2-7, with 7 bases identical to TRBD1. The V gene's germline CDR1 is SGHKS and CDR2 YYEKEE (reference sequence). V trimming: 5 bases; J trimming: 5 bases; junction bases outside the gene matches: 4. The CDR3 contains 12 residues. CDR3 coding DNA: TGTGCCAGCAGTCTTCAGGGGGACGAGCAGTACTTC. It codes for CASSLQGDEQYF.

Note on this clone: In the same sample, other DNA sequences code for this CDR3. J is TRBJ2-7 and V is TRBV27, with 7 positions matching TRBD2. V lost 4 bases and J lost 2; bases outside the gene matches: 8. The CDR3 covers 15 residues. Germline V lookup: CDR1 MNHEY, CDR2 SMNVEV (reference sequence). This chain's CDR3 is CASSSGGGRPYEQYF. For the CDR3, the DNA is TGTGCCAGCAGTTCCGGCGGGGGACGACCCTACGAGCAGTACTTC.

The J gene is TRBJ1-1, the V gene TRBV5-1, with D tentatively TRBD1 (5 bases). The CDR3 runs 16 residues. Per germline, CDR1 SGHRS and CDR2 YFSETQ. V lost 2 bases, J lost 0 bases, and 14 bases lay in between. DNA of the CDR3: TGCGCCAGCAGCTTCGGGACGCTCCTAATGAACACTGAAGCTTTCTTT. Translated: CASSFGTLLMNTEAFF.

The chain links TRBV11-2 to TRBJ2-7; maybe TRBD1 (6 bases). Germline CDR1 and CDR2: SGHAT and FQNNGV. The CDR3 covers 14 residues. Trimming stripped 1 base from V and 3 bases from J, with 10 bases between. CDR3 DNA sequence: TGTGCCAGCAGCTTAGTCTACAGGGACTACGAGCAGTACTTC. It yields the protein CASSLVYRDYEQYF.

The gene calls are TRBV2 and TRBJ1-5; possible D gene TRBD1, 5 bases. The CDR3 runs to 14 residues. Trimming cost V 8 bases and J 0 bases, with 11 bases left between them. Germline values: CDR1 SNHLY, CDR2 FYNNEI. CDR3 nucleotides: TGTGCCAGCCATTGGGGGTATAGCAATCAGCCCCAGCATTTT. This encodes CASHWGYSNQPQHF.

This chain joins TRBV18 and TRBJ2-7; 7 bases fit TRBD2. Germline CDR1 KGHSH, CDR2 LQKENI. The CDR3 is 15 residues long. V lost 3 bases to trimming and J lost 3 bases; unmatched junction nucleotides: 8. The CDR3 reads CASSPQGGEIYEQYF. The DNA for the CDR3 is TGTGCCAGCTCACCCCAGGGAGGGGAAATCTACGAGCAGTACTTC.

This clone occurred once. The chain uses TRBV19 and TRBJ2-4; 14 bases are a match to TRBD2. The germline V gene has CDR1 LNHDA and CDR2 SQIVND (reference sequence). The CDR3 spans 18 residues. The junction had 3 bases not matched to a gene; V was cut back by 1 base and J by 1 base. The CDR3 bases are TGTGCCAGTAGTATAGGGCGGACTAGCGGGAGGGCCAAAAACATTCAGTACTTC. Translated, it gives CASSIGRTSGRAKNIQYF.

CDR3 loop: CASSLIDRDEQYF. CDR3 coding DNA: TGTGCCAGCAGTTTAATTGACAGGGACGAGCAGTACTTC. The chain is built from TRBV28 and TRBJ2-7; 7 positions match TRBD1. This CDR3 contains 13 residues. V lost 2 bases and J lost 5; bases outside the gene matches: 3. CDR1 and CDR2 (germline): MDHEN, SYDVKM.

This clone has only one observation. The chain carries TRBV19 and TRBJ1-1, with TRBD1 as a possible D gene (5 bases). CDR1 is LNHDA and CDR2 is SQIVND in the germline V gene (reference sequence). The CDR3 contains 17 residues. V shed 1 base and J shed 1 base, with 16 bases lying between them. The CDR3 sequence: CASSIVAGRRPNTEAFF. The CDR3 DNA reads TGTGCCAGTAGTATAGTCGCAGGGAGGAGGCCGAACACTGAAGCTTTCTTT.